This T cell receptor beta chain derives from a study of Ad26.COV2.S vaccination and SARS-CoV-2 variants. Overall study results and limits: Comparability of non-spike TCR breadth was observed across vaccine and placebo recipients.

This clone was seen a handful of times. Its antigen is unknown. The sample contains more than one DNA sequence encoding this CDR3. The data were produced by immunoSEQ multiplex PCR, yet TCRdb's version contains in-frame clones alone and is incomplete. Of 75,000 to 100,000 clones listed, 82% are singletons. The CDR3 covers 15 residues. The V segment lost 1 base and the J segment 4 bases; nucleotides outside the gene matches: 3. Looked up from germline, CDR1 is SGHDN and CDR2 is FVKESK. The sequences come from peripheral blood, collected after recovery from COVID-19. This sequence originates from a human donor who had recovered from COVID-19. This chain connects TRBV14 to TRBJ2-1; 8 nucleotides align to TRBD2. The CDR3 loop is CASSQGLARYNEQFF. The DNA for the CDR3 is TGTGCCAGCAGCCAAGGACTAGCGCGGTACAATGAGCAGTTCTTC.